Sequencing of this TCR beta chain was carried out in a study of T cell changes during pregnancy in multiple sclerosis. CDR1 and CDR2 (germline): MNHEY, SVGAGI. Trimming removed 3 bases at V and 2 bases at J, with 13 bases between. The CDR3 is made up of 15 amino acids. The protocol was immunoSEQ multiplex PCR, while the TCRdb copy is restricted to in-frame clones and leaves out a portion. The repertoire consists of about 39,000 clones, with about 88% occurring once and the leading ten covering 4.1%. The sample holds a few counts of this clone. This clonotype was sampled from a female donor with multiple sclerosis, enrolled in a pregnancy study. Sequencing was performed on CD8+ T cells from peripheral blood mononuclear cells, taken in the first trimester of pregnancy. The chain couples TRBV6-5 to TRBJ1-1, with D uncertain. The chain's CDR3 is CASSYAGSGNTEAFF. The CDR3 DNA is TGTGCCAGCAGTTATGCAGGCTCAGGCAACACTGAAGCTTTCTTT.